The clone carrying this T cell receptor (beta chain) was found a few times. Its antigen remains unidentified. The sample comes from a study of blood T cells in healthy people across ages. The study's findings and limits: Percentage of naive T cells showed a strong correlation with TCR beta diversity.

V lost 0 bases, J lost 7 bases, and 13 bases lay in between. From germline, CDR1 is DFQATT and CDR2 SNEGSKA (reference sequence). The CDR3 has 14 residues. A J-beta primer mix and a sample-barcoded 5' primer were used in a second PCR of roughly 7 to 12 cycles. TCRdb recomputed calls from the 5' RACE reads with MiXCR, one row per CDR3 protein. The sample lists hundreds of thousands of distinct CDR3 sequences; about 34% were seen once. This clonotype was sampled from a man younger than 35 in good health. The sequenced sample was blood. The chain has TRBV20-1 and TRBJ2-1; D is unclear. CDR3 in DNA: TGCAGTGCTAGAGAGATCCCAGTAGGGAATGAGCAGTTCTTC. The encoded protein is CSAREIPVGNEQFF.